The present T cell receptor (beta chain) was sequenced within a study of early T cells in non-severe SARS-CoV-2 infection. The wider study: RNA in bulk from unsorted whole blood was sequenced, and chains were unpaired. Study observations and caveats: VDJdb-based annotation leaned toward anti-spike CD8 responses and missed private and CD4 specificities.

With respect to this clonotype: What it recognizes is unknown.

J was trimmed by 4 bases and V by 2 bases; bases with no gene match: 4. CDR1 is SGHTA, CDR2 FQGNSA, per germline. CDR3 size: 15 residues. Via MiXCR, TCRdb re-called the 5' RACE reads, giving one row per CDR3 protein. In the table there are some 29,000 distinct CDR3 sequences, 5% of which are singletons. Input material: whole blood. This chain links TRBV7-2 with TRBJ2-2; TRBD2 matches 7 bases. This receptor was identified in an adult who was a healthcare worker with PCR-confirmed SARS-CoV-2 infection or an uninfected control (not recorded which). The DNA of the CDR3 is TGTGCCAGCAGCTTACGGCGGGAGAGCACCGGGGAGCTGTTTTTT. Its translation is CASSLRRESTGELFF.